This TCR beta chain was identified during a study of cytomegalovirus exposure and HLA in healthy donors. The wider study: About 85 million unique TCR sequences came from HLA-typed donors in an early release.

On this clone: An end of the junction differs from the germline gene, which may be a read error.

The germline CDR1 and CDR2 sequences are SEHNR and FQNEAQ (reference sequence). The CDR3 contains 12 residues. A multiplex PCR was run with 60 Vbeta primers and 13 Jbeta primers. Measured with immunoSEQ multiplex PCR; TCRdb has only the in-frame clones, and not every one. The profile shows 110,000 or so clones, 77% of them singletons. The sequence was collected from a man aged 18 to 30 in good health and CMV-seropositive. This sequence joins TRBV7-9 and TRBJ2-4, with D tentatively TRBD1 (5 bases). The specimen sequenced was PBMCs. The CDR3 here is CASSLDRNSQYF. CDR3 coding DNA: TGTGCCAGCAGCTTAGACAGGAACAGTCAGTACTTC.